The T cell receptor (beta chain) described here comes from a study of blood T cell repertoires in COVID-19. On the study more broadly: COVID-19 samples collected from the United States, Italy and Spain covered acute and convalescent phases. The analysed material was cDNA or gDNA that came from T cells, B-cell-depleted T cells, or PBMCs.

Original methodology: Estimated nucleated cell counts came from reference gene primer amplification. The assay was immunoSEQ multiplex PCR, and TCRdb's table has in-frame clones only and misses some. V and J calls plus clone size are reproduced from that table; the DNA served to infer D and trimming. Here the sample spans 120,000 to 150,000 clones, 87% being singletons. The CDR3 totals 18 residues. Germline CDR1 SGHRS, CDR2 YFSETQ. V lost 4 bases and J lost 0; bases outside the gene matches: 8. This clone has only a few counts. V gene TRBV5-1 combines with J gene TRBJ2-6; the match to TRBD1 covers 9 bases. The clonotype originates from a man aged 45 to 65 who had recovered from COVID-19. Sequencing was performed on peripheral blood. Here the CDR3 reads CASSPTGTGFSGANVLTF. The CDR3 DNA sequence: TGCGCCAGCAGCCCCACCGGGACAGGGTTCTCTGGGGCCAACGTCCTGACTTTC.